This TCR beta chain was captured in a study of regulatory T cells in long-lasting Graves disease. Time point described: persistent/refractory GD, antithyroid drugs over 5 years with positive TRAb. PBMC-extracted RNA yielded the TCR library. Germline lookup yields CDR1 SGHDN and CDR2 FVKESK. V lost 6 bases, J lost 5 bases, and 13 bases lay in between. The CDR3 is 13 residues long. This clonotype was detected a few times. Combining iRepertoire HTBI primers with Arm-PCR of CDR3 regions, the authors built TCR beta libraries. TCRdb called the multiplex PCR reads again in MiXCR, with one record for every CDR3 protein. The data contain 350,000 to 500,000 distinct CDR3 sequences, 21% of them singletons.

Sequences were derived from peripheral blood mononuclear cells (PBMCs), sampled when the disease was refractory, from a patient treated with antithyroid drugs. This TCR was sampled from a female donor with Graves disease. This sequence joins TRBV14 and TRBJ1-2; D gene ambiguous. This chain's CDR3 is CASSYTGQYGYTF. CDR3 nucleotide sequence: TGTGCCAGCAGTTACACGGGCCAGTATGGCTACACCTTC.